These T cell receptor beta chains were read from a single sample in a study of CD8+ T cells in alopecia areata. TCRdb keeps only in-frame clones here, not all; method: immunoSEQ multiplex PCR. Counted here are about 20,000 clones, approximately 60% occurring once; the ten biggest clones make up 4.5% to 5.5%. Sequenced material: CD4+ Tregs sorted from blood. The receptor source for this set is a human donor with alopecia areata. Both conserved end residues are part of each CDR3. Each record gives: J gene, D gene, V gene, clone size, CDR3 protein, CDR3 DNA. The D gene is left open where the match is weak. Where a row states a size, it is once, few, many or the class of an expanded clone; other rows omit it.

J: TRBJ2-7
D: TRBD2
V: TRBV28
size: NA
CDR3: CASSLSMRRGGAEYF
DNA: TGTGCCAGCAGTTTATCAATGCGCCGGGGGGGGGCCGAGTACTTC

J: TRBJ2-1
D: TRBD2
V: TRBV5-1
size: few
CDR3: CASSPSSGEQFF
DNA: TGCGCCAGCAGCCCCTCTAGCGGTGAGCAGTTCTTC

J: TRBJ2-3
D: NA
V: TRBV29-1
size: few
CDR3: CSVGRTASSPDTQYF
DNA: TGCAGCGTTGGTCGGACAGCCTCTAGCCCAGATACGCAGTATTTT

J: TRBJ1-5
D: NA
V: TRBV18
size: NA
CDR3: CASSRSGTQPQHF
DNA: TGTGCCAGCTCTCGCTCGGGGACTCAGCCCCAGCATTTT

J: TRBJ2-3
D: NA
V: TRBV11-3
size: NA
CDR3: CASSGWSLKTSDTQYF
DNA: TGTGCCAGCAGCGGTTGGTCTCTCAAAACTTCGGATACGCAGTATTTT

J: TRBJ2-5
D: NA
V: TRBV18
size: NA
CDR3: CASSPGDQETQYF
DNA: TGTGCCAGCTCACCCGGGGACCAAGAGACCCAGTACTTC

J: TRBJ1-1
D: NA
V: TRBV9
size: NA
CDR3: CASRAGENTEAFF
DNA: TGTGCCAGCAGAGCAGGGGAGAACACTGAAGCTTTCTTT

J: TRBJ1-1
D: TRBD1
V: TRBV27
size: NA
CDR3: CASSQLGQGWSTEAFF
DNA: TGTGCCAGCAGTCAACTAGGACAGGGCTGGAGTACTGAAGCTTTCTTT

J: TRBJ2-1
D: NA
V: TRBV14
size: few
CDR3: CASSRAPISGGSYNEQFF
DNA: TGTGCCAGCAGTCGAGCCCCCATTAGCGGCGGCTCCTACAATGAGCAGTTCTTC

J: TRBJ2-1
D: NA
V: TRBV6-6
size: NA
CDR3: CASSQGPLQFF
DNA: TGTGCCAGCAGCCAGGGGCCTTTGCAGTTCTTC

J: TRBJ1-5
D: NA
V: TRBV6-5
size: few
CDR3: CASSYSVWQPQHF
DNA: TGTGCCAGCAGTTACTCTGTGTGGCAGCCCCAGCATTTT

J: TRBJ1-5
D: TRBD1
V: TRBV6-6
size: few
CDR3: CASSPGTGDQPQHF
DNA: TGTGCCAGCAGTCCAGGGACAGGGGATCAGCCCCAGCATTTT

J: TRBJ2-7
D: NA
V: TRBV28
size: few
CDR3: CASSFMTFSGGRYYYEQYF
DNA: TGTGCCAGCAGTTTTATGACCTTTTCAGGGGGGCGATATTACTACGAGCAGTACTTC

J: TRBJ1-5
D: NA
V: TRBV7-9
size: NA
CDR3: CASSQYSNQPQHF
DNA: TGTGCCAGCAGCCAATATAGCAATCAGCCCCAGCATTTT

J: TRBJ1-1
D: NA
V: TRBV7-2
size: NA
CDR3: CASSLGSMNTEAFF
DNA: TGTGCCAGCAGCTTAGGGTCCATGAACACTGAAGCTTTCTTT

J: TRBJ2-5
D: NA
V: TRBV7-2
size: NA
CDR3: CASSFRGWRERQTQYF
DNA: TGTGCCAGCAGCTTCAGGGGTTGGCGGGAGAGGCAGACCCAGTACTTC

J: TRBJ2-5
D: NA
V: TRBV27
size: NA
CDR3: CASSLGLYAETQYF
DNA: TGTGCCAGCAGTTTAGGACTGTATGCGGAGACCCAGTACTTC

J: TRBJ1-3
D: NA
V: TRBV30
size: NA
CDR3: CAWRSGTIGNTIYF
DNA: TGTGCCTGGCGGTCGGGGACAATCGGAAACACCATATATTTT

J: TRBJ1-2
D: NA
V: TRBV6-5
size: once
CDR3: CASSKVRANYGYTF
DNA: TGTGCCAGCAGTAAAGTCAGGGCTAACTATGGCTACACCTTC

J: TRBJ2-1
D: TRBD1
V: TRBV5-1
size: NA
CDR3: CASSPVGQGAGNEQFF
DNA: TGCGCCAGCAGCCCCGTAGGTCAGGGGGCGGGAAATGAGCAGTTCTTC

J: TRBJ2-1
D: TRBD2
V: TRBV6-1
size: NA
CDR3: CASSLTSGSNEQFF
DNA: TGTGCCAGCAGCTTGACTAGCGGGAGCAATGAGCAGTTCTTC

J: TRBJ1-5
D: TRBD1
V: TRBV28
size: NA
CDR3: CASRGQYNQPQHF
DNA: TGTGCCAGCCGGGGACAGTACAATCAGCCCCAGCATTTT

J: TRBJ2-7
D: NA
V: TRBV6-5
size: NA
CDR3: CASGHGEQYF
DNA: TGTGCCAGCGGTCACGGAGAGCAGTACTTC

J: TRBJ1-1
D: NA
V: TRBV5-1
size: few
CDR3: CASSLGQMNTEAFF
DNA: TGCGCCAGCAGCTTGGGTCAGATGAACACTGAAGCTTTCTTT

J: TRBJ2-7
D: NA
V: TRBV7-8
size: NA
CDR3: CASSVQKGGEQYF
DNA: TGTGCCAGCAGCGTGCAAAAGGGAGGCGAGCAGTACTTC

J: TRBJ2-3
D: NA
V: TRBV2
size: NA
CDR3: CATPDVRTDTQYF
DNA: TGTGCCACCCCCGATGTACGCACAGATACGCAGTATTTT

J: TRBJ2-5
D: NA
V: TRBV2
size: NA
CDR3: CASSGGETQYF
DNA: TGTGCCAGCAGCGGCGGAGAGACCCAGTACTTC

J: TRBJ2-5
D: TRBD1
V: TRBV7-2
size: NA
CDR3: CASSLDRGSETQYF
DNA: TGTGCCAGCAGCTTGGACAGGGGTTCGGAGACCCAGTACTTC

J: TRBJ2-7
D: NA
V: TRBV11-2
size: NA
CDR3: CASSLASAYEQYF
DNA: TGTGCCAGCAGCTTAGCGAGTGCTTACGAGCAGTACTTC

J: TRBJ1-1
D: NA
V: TRBV5-1
size: few
CDR3: CASSYGTDNTEAFF
DNA: TGCGCCAGCAGCTACGGGACGGACAACACTGAAGCTTTCTTT

J: TRBJ2-5
D: NA
V: TRBV20-1
size: NA
CDR3: CSAVVETQYF
DNA: TGCAGTGCTGTCGTGGAGACCCAGTACTTC

J: TRBJ2-7
D: TRBD2
V: TRBV25-1
size: NA
CDR3: CASRTSGSYEQYF
DNA: TGTGCCAGCAGGACTAGCGGTTCCTACGAGCAGTACTTC

J: TRBJ2-3
D: NA
V: TRBV5-6
size: NA
CDR3: CASSFGDTDTQYF
DNA: TGTGCCAGCAGCTTTGGCGACACAGATACGCAGTATTTT

J: TRBJ1-2
D: NA
V: TRBV28
size: NA
CDR3: CASSSVLGVYGYTF
DNA: TGTGCCAGCAGCTCCGTTCTGGGCGTGTATGGCTACACCTTC

J: TRBJ2-7
D: NA
V: TRBV15
size: few
CDR3: CATSREGDSLNVQYF
DNA: TGTGCCACCAGCAGAGAGGGTGACTCCCTGAATGTGCAGTACTTC

J: TRBJ2-2
D: NA
V: TRBV25-1
size: NA
CDR3: CASSGGVDTGELFF
DNA: TGTGCCAGCAGTGGAGGGGTTGACACCGGGGAGCTGTTTTTT

J: TRBJ2-3
D: NA
V: TRBV18
size: NA
CDR3: CASSHLASNEADTQYF
DNA: TGTGCCAGCTCACATCTAGCATCTAATGAGGCAGATACGCAGTATTTT

J: TRBJ2-1
D: TRBD2
V: TRBV7-2
size: NA
CDR3: CASSDPELVASGRAELFF
DNA: TGTGCCAGCAGCGACCCGGAGTTGGTTGCTAGCGGGAGGGCCGAGCTGTTCTTC

J: TRBJ1-2
D: NA
V: TRBV28
size: NA
CDR3: CASSAQGRDYGYTF
DNA: TGTGCCAGCAGTGCCCAGGGGCGCGACTATGGCTACACCTTC

J: TRBJ2-1
D: TRBD2
V: TRBV9
size: once
CDR3: CASSVDLAGGLGQFF
DNA: TGTGCCAGCAGCGTAGATCTCGCGGGAGGGCTAGGGCAGTTCTTC

J: TRBJ1-3
D: NA
V: TRBV7-9
size: few
CDR3: CASSRGVTIYF
DNA: TGTGCCAGCAGCCGCGGGGTCACCATATATTTT

J: TRBJ2-5
D: TRBD2
V: TRBV28
size: NA
CDR3: CASKPGLAGGFETQYF
DNA: TGTGCCAGCAAACCGGGACTAGCGGGAGGGTTCGAGACCCAGTACTTC

J: TRBJ2-1
D: TRBD1
V: TRBV6-1
size: NA
CDR3: CASSLQDRRSEQFF
DNA: TGTGCCAGCAGTTTGCAGGACAGGCGATCTGAGCAGTTCTTC

J: TRBJ2-3
D: NA
V: TRBV5-4
size: NA
CDR3: CASSLKTGSDTQYF
DNA: TGTGCCAGCAGTCTTAAAACAGGGTCAGATACGCAGTATTTT

J: TRBJ2-7
D: NA
V: TRBV5-1
size: once
CDR3: CASSRATGREQYF
DNA: TGCGCCAGCAGCCGTGCTACAGGGCGCGAGCAGTACTTC

J: TRBJ1-5
D: NA
V: TRBV5-6
size: NA
CDR3: CASSLGPNQPQHF
DNA: TGTGCCAGCAGCTTAGGTCCTAATCAGCCCCAGCATTTT

J: TRBJ1-1
D: TRBD1
V: TRBV6-5
size: NA
CDR3: CASSSRTGVNTEAFF
DNA: TGTGCCAGCAGTTCAAGGACAGGGGTGAACACTGAAGCTTTCTTT

J: TRBJ2-3
D: NA
V: TRBV18
size: once
CDR3: CASSPSSTNGQYF
DNA: TGTGCCAGCTCACCAAGTTCGACAAACGGGCAGTATTTT

J: TRBJ1-2
D: TRBD1
V: TRBV4-3
size: few
CDR3: CASSQAPPGQGVHYGYTF
DNA: TGCGCCAGCAGCCAAGCTCCCCCCGGACAGGGGGTACACTATGGCTACACCTTC

J: TRBJ2-1
D: NA
V: TRBV4-1
size: NA
CDR3: CASSRLSASNEQFF
DNA: TGCGCCAGCAGTCGTCTTAGCGCATCCAATGAGCAGTTCTTC

J: TRBJ2-3
D: NA
V: TRBV2
size: NA
CDR3: CASSDIQGADTQYF
DNA: TGTGCCAGCAGTGACATCCAGGGCGCAGATACGCAGTATTTT

J: TRBJ1-6
D: NA
V: TRBV7-3
size: few
CDR3: CASSLSSRAPLHF
DNA: TGTGCCAGCAGCTTAAGTTCGAGGGCACCCCTCCACTTT

J: TRBJ1-2
D: NA
V: TRBV4-1
size: NA
CDR3: CASTSFEGSGYTF
DNA: TGCGCCAGCACCTCATTTGAGGGGTCCGGCTACACCTTC